This T cell receptor beta chain came from a study of Graves' ophthalmopathy and Graves' hyperthyroidism. Study results and caveats: Also, most clonotypes expanded in the thyroid above 0.001 frequency appeared in blood.

Comments on this clonotype: Its matching antigen is unknown.

RNA transcripts served as template for amplifying TCR beta CDR3 sequences. Second-round multiplex PCR followed a first-round RT-PCR using HTBI primers. TCRdb reprocessed the multiplex PCR reads via MiXCR and lists one record per CDR3 protein. The sample has about 590,000 distinct CDR3 sequences, less than 45% seen once. The germline V gene encodes CDR1 SGHRS and CDR2 YFSETQ. This CDR3 is built from 15 residues. V lost 2 bases and J 0 bases, leaving 8 bases between the germline ends. This TCR came from an adult man with Graves' hyperthyroidism. Sample: peripheral blood or thyroid tissue (not recorded which). The V gene is TRBV5-1, the J gene TRBJ1-4, with D unresolved. Here the CDR3 reads CASSLLPATNEKLFF. Here the CDR3 DNA reads TGCGCCAGCAGCTTATTACCAGCAACTAATGAAAAACTGTTTTTT.